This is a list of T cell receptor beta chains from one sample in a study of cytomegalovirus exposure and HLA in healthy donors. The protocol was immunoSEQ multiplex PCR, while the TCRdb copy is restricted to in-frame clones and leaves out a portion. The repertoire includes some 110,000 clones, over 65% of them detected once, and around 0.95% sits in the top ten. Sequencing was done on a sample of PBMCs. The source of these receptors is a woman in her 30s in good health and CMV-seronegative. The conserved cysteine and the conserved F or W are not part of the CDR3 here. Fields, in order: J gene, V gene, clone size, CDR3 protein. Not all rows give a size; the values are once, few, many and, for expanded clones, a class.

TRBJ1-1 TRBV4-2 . ASSQVAGNTEAF
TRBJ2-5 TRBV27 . ASSQRLGREETQY
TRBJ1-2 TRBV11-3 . ASSFLGAYT
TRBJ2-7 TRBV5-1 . ASSLAVEGGEQY
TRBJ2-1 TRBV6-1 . ASSEALAGGPDEQF
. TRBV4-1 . ASSQDTARSYEQY
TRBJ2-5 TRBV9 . ASSVASDWETQY
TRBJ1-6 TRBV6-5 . ASRTDRGVNSPLH
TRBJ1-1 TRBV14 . ASSQALNTEAF
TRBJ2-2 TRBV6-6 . ASSYVAGPTGELF
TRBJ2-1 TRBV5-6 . ASRVSGSYNEQF
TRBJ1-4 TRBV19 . ASSMGGFNEKLF
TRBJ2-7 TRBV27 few ASSFTRLAGVYEQY
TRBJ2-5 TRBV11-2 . ASSSGLAGLGSSETQY
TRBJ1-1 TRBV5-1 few ASSDRTANTEAF
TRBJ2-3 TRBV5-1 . ASSPLLADHTDTQY
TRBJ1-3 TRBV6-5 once ASSSGLSGNTIY
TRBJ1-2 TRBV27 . ASRGDRDDGYT
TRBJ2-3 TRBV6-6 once ASSYLQGTDTQY
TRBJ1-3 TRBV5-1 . ASSSIPQGAGNTIY
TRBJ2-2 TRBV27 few ASSFGSTGELF
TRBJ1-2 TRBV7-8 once ASSSTMGAGGGYT
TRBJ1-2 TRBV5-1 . ASSLDGEGGYT
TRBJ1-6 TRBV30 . AWMGQGYSPLH
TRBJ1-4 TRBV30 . AWSVLAPGGELF
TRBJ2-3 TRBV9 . ASSVGQGSTDTQY
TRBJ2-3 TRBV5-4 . ASSLFRTSGGSTDTQY
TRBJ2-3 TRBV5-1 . ASSLVSGVSTDTQY
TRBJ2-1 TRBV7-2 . ASPGTGFPNEQF
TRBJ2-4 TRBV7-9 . ASSLKLSGSDIQY
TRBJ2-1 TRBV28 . ASSLPPGQGAWNEQF
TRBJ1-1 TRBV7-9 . ASSLVGATEAF